Listed below are T cell receptor beta chains from one sample, sequenced in a study of cytomegalovirus exposure and HLA in healthy donors. Profiled with immunoSEQ multiplex PCR; TCRdb holds only in-frame clones, not every one. Of roughly 150,000 clones listed, roughly 89% were seen once; the top ten hold about 3.5%. Sequenced material: PBMCs. The receptors shown here come from a woman aged 18-30 years in good health and CMV-seropositive. Each CDR3 is given with its conserved first and last residue. D genes are given only for firm matches. Size values are once, few and many counts, or a class for expanded clones, and some rows have none.

j_call,clone_size,v_call,d_call,cdr3_aa,cdr3_nt
TRBJ1-1,once,TRBV5-1,-,CASSPGGLQQGFF,TGCGCCAGCAGCCCCGGGGGTCTCCAGCAAGGTTTCTTT
TRBJ2-2,-,TRBV28,-,CASSLFRGTGELFF,TGTGCCAGCAGTTTATTCAGGGGTACCGGGGAGCTGTTTTTT
TRBJ2-7,-,TRBV6-4,TRBD1,CASSDSDRGEQYF,TGTGCCAGCAGTGACTCTGACAGGGGCGAGCAGTACTTC
TRBJ1-2,-,TRBV19,TRBD1,CASSIDRGIGGYTF,TGTGCCAGTAGTATCGACAGGGGGATCGGGGGCTACACCTTC
TRBJ2-7,-,TRBV10-3,TRBD2,CAISEPSGLAGFYEQYF,TGTGCCATCAGTGAGCCTTCCGGACTAGCGGGCTTCTACGAGCAGTACTTC
TRBJ2-2,-,TRBV5-6,-,CASSIMGPTGGELFF,TGTGCCAGCAGCATAATGGGCCCGACGGGAGGGGAGCTGTTTTTT
TRBJ2-7,few,TRBV11-2,TRBD2,CASRRTSGLAGSYEQYF,TGTGCCAGCAGACGTACTAGCGGCCTAGCGGGCTCCTACGAGCAGTACTTC
TRBJ2-3,-,TRBV5-1,TRBD1,CASGRQGVGTDTQYF,TGCGCCAGCGGTCGACAGGGAGTAGGTACAGATACGCAGTATTTT
TRBJ1-1,-,TRBV7-9,TRBD1,CASSPRTGDTEAFF,TGTGCCAGCAGCCCACGGACAGGGGACACTGAAGCTTTCTTT
TRBJ1-1,-,TRBV11-3,-,CASSPPSRTEAFF,TGTGCCAGCAGCCCGCCTAGTAGAACTGAAGCTTTCTTT
TRBJ2-1,-,TRBV7-3,TRBD2,CASSSKNPGTSGRAKDNEQFF,TGTGCCAGCAGCTCCAAAAACCCCGGGACTAGCGGGAGGGCAAAGGACAATGAGCAGTTCTTC
TRBJ2-1,-,TRBV30,TRBD2,CAWRHPVLAGALSSYNEQFF,TGTGCCTGGAGGCACCCCGTGTTAGCGGGAGCCCTGAGCTCCTACAATGAGCAGTTCTTC
TRBJ2-3,-,TRBV30,-,CAWSVPAASTDTQYF,TGTGCCTGGAGTGTTCCAGCGGCTAGCACAGATACGCAGTATTTT
TRBJ2-1,-,TRBV6-5,-,CASGTSPYNEQFF,TGTGCCAGCGGAACTAGCCCTTACAATGAGCAGTTCTTC
TRBJ2-1,-,TRBV7-3,-,CASSLGLTNEQFF,TGTGCCAGCAGCTTGGGACTTACTAATGAGCAGTTCTTC
TRBJ2-7,-,TRBV5-1,TRBD1,CASSARDRSRSYEQYF,TGCGCCAGCAGCGCTAGGGACAGAAGTAGGTCCTACGAGCAGTACTTC
TRBJ2-7,-,TRBV6-5,TRBD1,CASRPGTGGHEQYF,TGTGCCAGCAGGCCCGGGACAGGGGGGCACGAGCAGTACTTC
TRBJ1-1,-,TRBV4-1,-,CASSQPWTGNTEAFF,TGCGCCAGCAGCCAACCCTGGACTGGGAACACTGAAGCTTTCTTT
TRBJ2-2,-,TRBV27,-,CASSFLRDLAPGELFF,TGTGCCAGCAGTTTTTTGAGGGATCTAGCTCCCGGGGAGCTGTTTTTT
TRBJ1-1,-,TRBV5-1,-,CASSQQGFGTEAFF,TGCGCCAGCAGTCAACAGGGTTTTGGGACTGAAGCTTTCTTT
TRBJ2-1,-,TRBV2,TRBD2,CASSEMELAGGNEQFF,TGTGCCAGCAGTGAAATGGAGCTAGCGGGCGGCAATGAGCAGTTCTTC
TRBJ2-7,-,TRBV5-4,-,CASSFAGGRREQYF,TGTGCCAGCAGCTTTGCCGGGGGGCGTAGGGAGCAGTACTTC
TRBJ2-3,-,TRBV19,TRBD2,CASSSRLAGGTDTQYF,TGTGCCAGTAGTAGTAGACTAGCGGGAGGCACAGATACGCAGTATTTT
TRBJ1-1,-,TRBV30,-,CAWRRLVSEAFF,TGTGCCTGGAGACGTTTAGTATCTGAAGCTTTCTTT
TRBJ2-7,-,TRBV5-1,TRBD2,CASSLKGLDLSEQYF,TGCGCCAGCAGCTTAAAGGGACTAGACCTTAGTGAGCAGTACTTC
TRBJ2-1,once,TRBV2,TRBD2,CASSLLAGGPNEQFF,TGTGCCAGCAGCCTACTAGCGGGAGGGCCTAATGAGCAGTTCTTC
TRBJ1-4,-,TRBV28,-,CASSSEPVRKLFF,TGTGCCAGCAGTTCGGAGCCCGTCCGGAAACTGTTTTTT
TRBJ2-7,-,TRBV30,-,CACHASKQINYEQYF,TGTGCCTGCCACGCTTCGAAGCAAATTAATTACGAGCAGTACTTC
TRBJ2-1,-,TRBV2,TRBD1,CASSVTGDHNEQFF,TGTGCCAGCAGTGTTACAGGGGACCACAATGAGCAGTTCTTC
TRBJ2-3,once,TRBV11-3,TRBD2,CASSLGLLAGSSTDTQYF,TGTGCCAGCAGCTTGGGACTGCTAGCGGGGTCTAGCACAGATACGCAGTATTTT
TRBJ2-7,-,TRBV6-5,TRBD1,CASSRTGTVSGEQYF,TGTGCCAGCAGTAGAACCGGGACAGTGTCCGGCGAGCAGTACTTC
TRBJ1-5,-,TRBV6-5,-,CASSYSADSNQPQHF,TGTGCCAGCAGTTACTCGGCGGATAGCAATCAGCCCCAGCATTTT
TRBJ1-1,-,TRBV4-1,-,CASSRSSVSDTEAFF,TGCGCCAGCAGCCGATCATCGGTATCGGACACTGAAGCTTTCTTT
TRBJ2-5,-,TRBV28,TRBD1,CASSLGQEETQYF,TGTGCCAGCAGTCTTGGACAGGAAGAGACCCAGTACTTC
TRBJ2-7,-,TRBV7-9,-,CASARDNSYEQYF,TGTGCCAGCGCCCGGGACAACTCCTACGAGCAGTACTTC
TRBJ2-4,-,TRBV30,TRBD2,CAWSSGRANIQYF,TGTGCCTGGAGTAGCGGGAGGGCGAACATTCAGTACTTC
TRBJ2-7,-,TRBV7-2,TRBD2,CASSLDSAGTYEQYF,TGTGCCAGCAGCCTTGACTCAGCGGGGACCTACGAGCAGTACTTC
TRBJ1-2,-,TRBV4-1,TRBD1,CASSQDRGTGYTF,TGCGCCAGCAGCCAGGACAGGGGGACTGGCTACACCTTC